One TCR beta chain is described in this entry. This clonotype occurred a few times. Its binding antigen is unknown. There are no base qualities to consult, and no much larger clone falls within one base. These data belong to a study of T-cell memory formation after mild COVID-19 (dated by TCRdb to 2020 to 2023). In terms of the full investigation: TCR sequence clusters from the two donors were found to be largely donor specific. T-cell clones expanding and contracting after mild COVID-19 in a couple of donors were tracked by longitudinal TCRalpha and TCRbeta repertoire sequencing. The cohort was made up of two young adult volunteers, one female and one male, who were previously healthy. The paper as a whole reports these results and caveats: SARS-CoV-2 specificity of the second-wave clones peaking on day 37 was not confirmed. Clones contracting from day 15 to 85 had balanced CD4/CD8 phenotypes, while a second wave expanding from day 15 to 37 was biased towards CD4+. Only a couple of mild cases were covered in the study, and larger cohorts including severe cases with pre-infection samples were considered necessary. Contracting CD4+ clones were found mainly in CM and EM memory subsets, while CD8+ clones were enriched in EMRA. Some responding clones were detected in pre-infection memory, which suggested that pre-existing cross-reactive memory T cells had joined the SARS-CoV-2 response.

CDR1 is given as SGDLS and CDR2 as YYNGEE, both from the germline V gene. Its CDR3 holds 15 amino acids, cysteine through phenylalanine. The retained sequence is limited to the CDR3, 45 bases, with the frame set at the first base. Germline trimming amounts to 3 bases on V and 4 bases on J, with 7 as the count of junction bases outside the gene matches. Ficoll-Paque density gradient centrifugation was the method used to isolate PBMCs. The instrument was an Illumina NovaSeq 6000. TCRalpha and TCRbeta cDNA libraries were built by 5'RACE with constant-segment primers, adding sample barcodes and unique molecular identifiers. Trizol reagent was used to extract RNA from every sample. Libraries were amplified in two PCR steps, with a second sample barcode and Illumina TruSeq adapters added in the second step. Sequencing of libraries was performed on an Illumina NovaSeq with 2 x 150 bp paired-end reads. The original pipeline was this. The reads were demultiplexed and collapsed into UMI-guided consensus sequences using migec v1.2.7. Using mixcr v2.1.11, the UMI consensuses were aligned to TRA and TRB V and J templates and assembled into clonotypes. Expanded or contracted clonotypes were those called significant by both edgeR and NoisET, with noise models trained on biological replicates. For edgeR calls, the cutoffs were a false discovery rate-adjusted p below 0.01 and a log2 fold-change threshold of 1. PCA with hierarchical clustering of max-normalized trajectories of the 1000 most abundant clonotypes was used as exploratory dynamics analysis. Separately sequenced CD4+ and CD8+ repertoires were used to assign the CD4 or CD8 phenotype of responding clones. Through fastp at Q25 and MiXCR, TCRdb rebuilt clones from the public reads, retaining in-frame beta chains. Here each entry gathers all rows of one CDR3 protein and keeps the most common genes and DNA. TCRdb assigned the V and J calls; the authors' analysis was not used. This sample lists a few hundred thousand distinct CDR3 sequences; 16% were detected once. Roughly a fifth of the sample belongs to the ten largest clones.

The material sequenced was PBMCs or a T cell subset sorted from them (not recorded which). The clonotype originates from a young man who had mild COVID-19 (a few samples of this study predate the infection). The sample titles of this study are shuffled in the database, so cell type and time point are left out; the donor was told from shared clones. The chain was built from TRBV9 and TRBJ2-1, with 7 junctional bases fitting TRBD1. The base sequence is TGTGCCAGCAGCGACCGGGACAGATTTTACAATGAGCAGTTCTTC. Protein translation: CASSDRDRFYNEQFF.